Included here is one T cell receptor (beta chain) sequence, with context. Antigen: not known. The data derive from a study of OX40 agonist ivuxolimab in advanced cancers. Points from the study as a whole: Clonal expansion from baseline to week 6 occurred in both CD4+ and CD8+ T cells.

TCRdb's copy holds only in-frame clones and misses some; the assay was immunoSEQ multiplex PCR. The sample lists some 50,000 clones, around four fifths occurring once. With 3 bases removed from V and 2 bases from J, the gap between germline ends came to 10 bases. The CDR3 runs 14 residues. Germline V gene data show CDR1 as MNHEY and CDR2 as SVGAGI. The material was CD4+ or CD8+ T cells sorted from blood, obtained in a trial of the OX40 agonist ivuxolimab. This clonotype was obtained from an adult with an advanced solid tumor such as melanoma, head and neck, liver or kidney cancer. This chain connects TRBV6-5 to TRBJ1-1; D call uncertain. The CDR3 spells CASSYYRTNTEAFF. The CDR3 DNA reads as TGTGCCAGCAGTTATTACCGGACTAACACTGAAGCTTTCTTT.